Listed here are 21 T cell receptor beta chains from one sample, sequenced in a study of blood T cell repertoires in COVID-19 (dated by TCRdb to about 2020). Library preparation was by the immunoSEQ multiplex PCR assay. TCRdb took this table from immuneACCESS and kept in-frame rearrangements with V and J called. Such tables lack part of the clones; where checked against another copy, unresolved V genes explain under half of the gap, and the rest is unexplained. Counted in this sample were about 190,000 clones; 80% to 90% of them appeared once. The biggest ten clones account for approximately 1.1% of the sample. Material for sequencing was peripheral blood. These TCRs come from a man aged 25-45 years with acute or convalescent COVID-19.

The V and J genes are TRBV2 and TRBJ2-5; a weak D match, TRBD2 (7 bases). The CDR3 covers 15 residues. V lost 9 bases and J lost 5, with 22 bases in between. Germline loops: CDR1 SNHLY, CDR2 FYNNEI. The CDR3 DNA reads TGTGCCAGTGAAGGGGGGGCGTCTTCCCGGGAGACCCAGTACTTC. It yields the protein CASEGGASSRETQYF.

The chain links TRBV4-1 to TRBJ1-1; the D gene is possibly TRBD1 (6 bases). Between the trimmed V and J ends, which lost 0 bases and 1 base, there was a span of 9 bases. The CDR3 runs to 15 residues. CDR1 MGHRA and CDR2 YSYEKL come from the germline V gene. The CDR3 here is CASSQDPGANTEAFF. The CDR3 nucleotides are TGCGCCAGCAGCCAAGATCCAGGGGCGAACACTGAAGCTTTCTTT.

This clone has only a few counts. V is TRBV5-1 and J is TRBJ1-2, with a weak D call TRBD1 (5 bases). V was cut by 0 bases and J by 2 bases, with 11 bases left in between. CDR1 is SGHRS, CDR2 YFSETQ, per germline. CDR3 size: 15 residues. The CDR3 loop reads CASSLAGGDNYGYTF. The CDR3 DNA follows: TGCGCCAGCAGCTTGGCCGGCGGGGACAACTATGGCTACACCTTC.

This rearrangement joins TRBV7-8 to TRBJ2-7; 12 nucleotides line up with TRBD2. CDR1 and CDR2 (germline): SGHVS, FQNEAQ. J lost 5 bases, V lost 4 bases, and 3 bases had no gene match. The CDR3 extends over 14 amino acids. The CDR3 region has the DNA TGTGCCAGCAGCTCTAGCGGGAGGGCAGACGAGCAGTACTTC. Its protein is CASSSSGRADEQYF.

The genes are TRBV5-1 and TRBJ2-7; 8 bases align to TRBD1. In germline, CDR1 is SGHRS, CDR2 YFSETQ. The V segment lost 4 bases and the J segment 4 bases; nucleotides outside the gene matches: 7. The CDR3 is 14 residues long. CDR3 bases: TGCGCCAGCAGCACTCGGACAGGGCGGTACGAGCAGTACTTC. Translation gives CASSTRTGRYEQYF. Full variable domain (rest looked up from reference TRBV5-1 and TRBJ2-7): KAGVTQTPRYLIKTRGQQVTLSCSPISGHRSVSWYQQTPGQGLQFLFEYFSETQRNKGNFPGRFSGRQFSNSRSEMNVSTLELGDSALYLCASSTRTGRYEQYFGPGTRLTVT.

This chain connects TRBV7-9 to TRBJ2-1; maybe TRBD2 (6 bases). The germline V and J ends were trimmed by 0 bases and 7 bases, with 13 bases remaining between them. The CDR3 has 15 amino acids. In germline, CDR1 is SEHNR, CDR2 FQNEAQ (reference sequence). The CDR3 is CASSLALSGRNEQFF. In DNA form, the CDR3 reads TGTGCCAGCAGCTTAGCTCTTAGCGGTAGGAATGAGCAGTTCTTC.

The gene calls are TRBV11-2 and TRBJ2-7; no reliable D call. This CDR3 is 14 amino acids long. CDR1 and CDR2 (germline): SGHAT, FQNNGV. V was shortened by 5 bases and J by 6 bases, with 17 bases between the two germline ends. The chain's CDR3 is CASSDRPRAFEQYF. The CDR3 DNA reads TGTGCCAGCAGCGATCGCCCCAGAGCGTTCGAGCAGTACTTC.

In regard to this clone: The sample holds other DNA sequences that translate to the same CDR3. CDR3 sequence (DNA): TGTGCCAGCAGCCAAGGGTTAGCTGGGTACGAGCAGTACTTC. Amino acid sequence: CASSQGLAGYEQYF. The rearrangement links TRBV14 to TRBJ2-7; D not certain. The CDR3 consists of 14 residues. V lost 1 base, J lost 4 bases, and 11 bases lay in between. Germline CDR1 and CDR2: SGHDN and FVKESK.

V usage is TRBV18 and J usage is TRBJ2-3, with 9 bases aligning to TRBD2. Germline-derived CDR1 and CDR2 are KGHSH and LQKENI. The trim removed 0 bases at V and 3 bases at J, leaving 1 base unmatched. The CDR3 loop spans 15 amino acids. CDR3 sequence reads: CASSPPLAGTDTQYF. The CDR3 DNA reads TGTGCCAGCTCACCACCTCTAGCGGGGACAGATACGCAGTATTTT.

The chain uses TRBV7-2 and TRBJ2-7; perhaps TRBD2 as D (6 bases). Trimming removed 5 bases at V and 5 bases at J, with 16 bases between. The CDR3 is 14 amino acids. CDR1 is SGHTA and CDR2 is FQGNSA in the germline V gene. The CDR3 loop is CASSPPGVRDEQYF. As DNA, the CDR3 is TGTGCCAGCAGCCCCCCGGGGGTTCGGGACGAGCAGTACTTC.

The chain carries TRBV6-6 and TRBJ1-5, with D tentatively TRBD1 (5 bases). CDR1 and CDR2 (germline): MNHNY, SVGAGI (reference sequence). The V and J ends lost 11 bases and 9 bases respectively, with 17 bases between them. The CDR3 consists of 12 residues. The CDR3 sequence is CAGGTTGRPQHF. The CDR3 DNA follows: TGTGCCGGCGGGACCACAGGTCGGCCCCAGCATTTT.

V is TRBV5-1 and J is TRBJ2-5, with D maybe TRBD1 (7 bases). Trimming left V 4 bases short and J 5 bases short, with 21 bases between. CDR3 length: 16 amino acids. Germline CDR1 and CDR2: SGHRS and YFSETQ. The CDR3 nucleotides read TGCGCCAGCAGCCCTCAGGGACAGTTCCGGGGGGAGACCCAGTACTTC. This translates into CASSPQGQFRGETQYF.

DNA for the CDR3: TGTGCCAGCTCACCACCGGCAGGGGGCGAGATCACTGAAGCTTTCTTT. Translation: CASSPPAGGEITEAFF. The chain is built from TRBV18 and TRBJ1-1; TRBD1 agrees at 8 bases. V was clipped by 0 bases and J by 4 bases; unmatched bases: 7. Germline V gene data show CDR1 as KGHSH and CDR2 as LQKENI. CDR3 size: 16 residues.

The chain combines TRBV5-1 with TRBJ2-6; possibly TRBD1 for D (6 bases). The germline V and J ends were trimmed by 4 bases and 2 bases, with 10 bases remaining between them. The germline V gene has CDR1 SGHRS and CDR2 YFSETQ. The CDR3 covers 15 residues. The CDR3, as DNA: TGCGCCAGCAGCCCTGAGGGGGCTGGGGCCAACGTCCTGACTTTC. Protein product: CASSPEGAGANVLTF.

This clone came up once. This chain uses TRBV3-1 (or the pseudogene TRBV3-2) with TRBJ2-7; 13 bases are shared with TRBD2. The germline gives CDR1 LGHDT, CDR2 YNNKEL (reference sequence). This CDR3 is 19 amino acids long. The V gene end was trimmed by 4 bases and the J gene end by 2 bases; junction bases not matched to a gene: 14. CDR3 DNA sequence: TGTGCCAGCAGCCCCAATTACGGGACTAGCGGGGCCCACACCTACGAGCAGTACTTC. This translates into CASSPNYGTSGAHTYEQYF.

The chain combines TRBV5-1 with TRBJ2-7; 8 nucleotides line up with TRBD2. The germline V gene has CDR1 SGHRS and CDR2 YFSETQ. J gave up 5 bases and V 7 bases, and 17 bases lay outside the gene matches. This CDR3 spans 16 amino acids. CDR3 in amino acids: CASSPRGGSPDHEQYF. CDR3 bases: TGCGCCAGCTCCCCCCGGGGGGGGAGCCCCGACCACGAGCAGTACTTC.

CDR3 region: CASSTQRTSGKSEFF. For the CDR3, the DNA is TGTGCCAGCAGCACCCAGAGGACTAGCGGGAAGAGCGAGTTCTTC. This chain links TRBV7-9 with TRBJ2-1, with 12 bases identical to TRBD2. The germline gives CDR1 SEHNR, CDR2 FQNEAQ (reference sequence). Trimming removed 5 bases from V and 14 bases from J; junction bases left unmatched: 13. The CDR3 consists of 15 residues.

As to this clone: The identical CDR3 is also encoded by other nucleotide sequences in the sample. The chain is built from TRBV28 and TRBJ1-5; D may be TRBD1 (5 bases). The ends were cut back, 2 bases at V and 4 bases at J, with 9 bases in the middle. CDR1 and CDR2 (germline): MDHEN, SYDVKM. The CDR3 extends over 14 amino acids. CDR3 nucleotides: TGTGCCAGCAGTTTAATCAGGGATAATCAGCCCCAGCATTTT. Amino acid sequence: CASSLIRDNQPQHF.

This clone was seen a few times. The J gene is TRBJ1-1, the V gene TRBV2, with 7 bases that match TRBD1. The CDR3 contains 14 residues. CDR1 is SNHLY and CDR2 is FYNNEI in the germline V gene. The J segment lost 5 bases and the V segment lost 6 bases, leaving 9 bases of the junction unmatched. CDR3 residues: CASREKGGWTEAFF. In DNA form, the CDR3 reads TGTGCCAGCAGAGAGAAAGGGGGCTGGACTGAAGCTTTCTTT.

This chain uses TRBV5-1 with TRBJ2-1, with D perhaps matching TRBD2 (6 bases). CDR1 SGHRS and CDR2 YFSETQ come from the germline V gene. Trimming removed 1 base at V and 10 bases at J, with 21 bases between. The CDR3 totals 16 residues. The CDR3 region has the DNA TGCGCCAGCAGCTTGTCCCCGCCTTCCGGGGGTGGGGAGCAGTTCTTC. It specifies CASSLSPPSGGGEQFF.

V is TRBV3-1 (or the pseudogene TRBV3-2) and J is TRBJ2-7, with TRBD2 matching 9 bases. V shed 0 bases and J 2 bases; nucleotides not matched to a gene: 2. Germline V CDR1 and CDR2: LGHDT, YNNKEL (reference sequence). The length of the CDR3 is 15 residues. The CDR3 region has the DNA TGTGCCAGCAGCCAAGAGACTAGCGGACCCTACGAGCAGTACTTC. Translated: CASSQETSGPYEQYF.